This TCR beta chain was sequenced for a study of PD-1 blockade in mismatch repair-deficient tumors. As for the study in general: Enrolled about 2013-2016, patients had progressing, pretreated mismatch repair-deficient cancers of 12 to 13 types. Study-wide results and limits: After pembrolizumab, tumor-resident clones rose rapidly, then generally contracted before radiologic responses.

Of note for this clone: Antigen unknown.

Mismatch repair deficiency was confirmed in all patients, by PCR or immunohistochemistry. Method: immunoSEQ multiplex PCR; TCRdb's copy keeps in-frame clones and lacks some. Of 15,000 to 20,000 clones listed, approximately 84% are singletons. V lost 3 bases to trimming and J lost 9 bases; unmatched junction nucleotides: 7. Germline V gene data show CDR1 as SQVTM and CDR2 as ANQGSEA. The CDR3 is 13 residues long. The sample in question was PBMCs, obtained less than 25 weeks after starting pembrolizumab. The V and J genes are TRBV29-1 and TRBJ2-1; 8 positions match TRBD2. The sequence came from an adult with mismatch repair-deficient cancer. This CDR3 reads CSVDRGLGGEQFF. CDR3 in DNA: TGCAGCGTTGATCGGGGACTAGGAGGTGAGCAGTTCTTC.